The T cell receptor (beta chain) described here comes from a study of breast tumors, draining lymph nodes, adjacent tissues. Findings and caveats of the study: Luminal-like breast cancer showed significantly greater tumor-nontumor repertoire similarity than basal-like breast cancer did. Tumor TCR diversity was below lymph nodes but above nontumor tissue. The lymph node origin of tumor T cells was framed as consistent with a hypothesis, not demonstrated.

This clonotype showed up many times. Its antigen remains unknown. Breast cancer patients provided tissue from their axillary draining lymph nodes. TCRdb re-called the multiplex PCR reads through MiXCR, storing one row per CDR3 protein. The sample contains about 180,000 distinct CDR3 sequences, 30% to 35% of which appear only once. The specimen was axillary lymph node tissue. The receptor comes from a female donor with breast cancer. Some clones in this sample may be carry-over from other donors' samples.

The CDR3 DNA reads as TGTGCCAGCAGACTCGGGACCTCCGCGGAGACCCAGTACTTC. Translating gives CASRLGTSAETQYF. The chain combines TRBV6-2 or TRBV6-3 with TRBJ2-5; D could derive from TRBD1 or TRBD2 (5 bases each). Germline lookup yields CDR1 MNHEY and CDR2 SVGEGT. The CDR3 spans 14 residues. V was shortened by 6 bases and J by 5 bases, with 16 bases between the two germline ends.